This T cell receptor beta chain was captured by sequencing in a study of CD8 T cells in Susac syndrome. CDR1 and CDR2 (germline): ENHRY, SYGVKD. Trimming removed 8 bases from V and 4 bases from J, with 12 bases in between. The CDR3 consists of 12 residues. Sequencing targeted TCR beta in T cells from blood (CD8+ and CD4+). Reverse transcription used roughly 0.45 to 1 ug RNA and random hexamers. TCRdb analysed the immunoSEQ multiplex PCR reads with MiXCR anew, one entry per CDR3 protein. The data hold under 550,000 distinct CDR3 sequences, with approximately 89% observed a single time. The TCR originated in a human donor with multiple sclerosis. Input material: CD8+ T cells from PBMCs. This sequence joins TRBV10-3 and TRBJ2-7, with D perhaps matching TRBD1 (5 bases). This chain's CDR3 is CAIGAGVYEQYF. DNA of the CDR3: TGTGCCATCGGGGCCGGTGTATACGAGCAGTACTTC.